The 11 T cell receptor beta chains presented below share a single source sample, sequenced in a study of Ad26.COV2.S vaccination and SARS-CoV-2 variants. Libraries were prepared by immunoSEQ multiplex PCR; TCRdb keeps only in-frame clonotypes and omits some of them. This sample has fewer than 400,000 clones; around four fifths occur once, and the top ten carry 2% to 2.5%. The treatment is: 15 to 20 received Ad26.COV2.S at low or high dose, single or two shots; several received placebo; per-sample allocation not given. Vaccine and placebo recipients were sampled on day 63 after the first injection. Sequencing used peripheral blood, obtained in a trial of Ad26.COV2.S vaccine versus placebo. The origin of the receptors is a person aged 18-65 years who received the Ad26.COV2.S COVID-19 vaccine or a placebo.

The rearrangement links TRBV5-4 to TRBJ1-6; D is ambiguous. Germline V CDR1 and CDR2: SGHNT, YYREEE (reference sequence). V lost 0 bases and J 3 bases, leaving 10 bases between the germline ends. There are 16 residues in the CDR3. The CDR3 DNA is TGTGCCAGCAGCTTGGCGGGCGCAAACTATAATTCACCCCTCCACTTT. This codes for CASSLAGANYNSPLHF.

This clone was counted a single time. The chain has TRBV5-1 and TRBJ2-7; D gene unclear. Between the trimmed V and J ends, which lost 4 bases and 2 bases, there was a span of 22 bases. The germline V gene encodes CDR1 SGHRS and CDR2 YFSETQ. This CDR3 region has 17 residues. DNA for the CDR3: TGCGCCAGCAGCCCTGAGACCCAATTCGGACGGACCTACGAGCAGTACTTC. Translating gives CASSPETQFGRTYEQYF.

This chain joins TRBV19 and TRBJ2-6; D may match TRBD1 or TRBD2 (6 bases each). Germline V CDR1 and CDR2: LNHDA, SQIVND (reference sequence). The V and J ends lost 5 bases and 0 bases respectively, with 11 bases between them. CDR3 size: 16 residues. This chain's CDR3 is CASSVGGNSGANVLTF. The CDR3 DNA sequence: TGTGCCAGTAGTGTGGGGGGCAACTCTGGGGCCAACGTCCTGACTTTC.

This chain uses TRBV11-3 with TRBJ2-1, with TRBD1 as a possible D gene (7 bases). The CDR3 contains 15 residues. Trimming cost V 7 bases and J 5 bases, with 18 bases left between them. Germline V CDR1 and CDR2: SGHNT, YENEEA. The CDR3 sequence is CASNDGGTANNEQFF. Written as DNA, the CDR3 is TGTGCCAGCAACGACGGCGGGACAGCTAACAATGAGCAGTTCTTC.

The chain has TRBV19 and TRBJ1-4, with TRBD1 as a possible D gene (6 bases). Germline CDR1 is LNHDA and CDR2 is SQIVND (reference sequence). V lost 6 bases to trimming and J lost 8 bases, with 13 bases between them. The CDR3 consists of 13 residues. The CDR3 DNA follows: TGTGCCAGTAGGCAAGGGGGATTCGAAAAACTGTTTTTT. Its protein is CASRQGGFEKLFF.

The DNA for the CDR3 is TGTGCCAGCAGCTCCTCGACCGTCTACGAGCAGTACTTC. It codes for CASSSSTVYEQYF. The chain uses TRBV5-5 and TRBJ2-7; D call uncertain. CDR1 SGHKS and CDR2 YYEKEE come from the germline V gene (reference sequence). This CDR3 is 13 amino acids long. Trimming took 3 bases from V and 3 from J, leaving 10 bases between them.

V is TRBV27 and J is TRBJ1-2; 8 bases are a match to TRBD1. In germline, CDR1 is MNHEY, CDR2 SMNVEV (reference sequence). The CDR3 has 13 residues. Losses at the gene ends were 6 bases for V and 13 bases for J; bases not matched to a gene: 13. CDR3 loop: CASSIYRQGPITF. CDR3 DNA: TGTGCCAGCAGCATTTATAGACAGGGGCCCATCACCTTC.

V usage is TRBV6-1 and J usage is TRBJ2-5, with D possibly called TRBD1 or TRBD2 (5 bases each). V was cut by 6 bases and J by 3 bases, with 8 bases left in between. The CDR3 is made up of 12 amino acids. Germline CDR1 reads MNHNS; CDR2 reads SASEGT. The CDR3 here is CASSGTEETQYF. DNA for the CDR3: TGTGCCAGCAGCGGGACGGAAGAGACCCAGTACTTC.

There are a few counts of this clone. The chain joins TRBV4-1 to TRBJ1-2; perhaps TRBD1 as D (5 bases). Germline CDR1 MGHRA, CDR2 YSYEKL. The CDR3 length is 15 residues. Deletions cut 1 base from V and 5 bases from J, with 14 bases between. CDR3 nucleotide sequence: TGCGCCAGCAGCCAAGTAACTGGGGCGGTGTATGGCTACACCTTC. Encoded protein: CASSQVTGAVYGYTF.

The chain employs TRBV25-1 and TRBJ1-6, with TRBD1 identical over 8 bases. The trim removed 6 bases at V and 8 bases at J, leaving 9 bases unmatched. Germline CDR1 is MGHDK and CDR2 is SYGVNS. The CDR3 runs to 15 residues. Written as DNA, the CDR3 is TGTGCCAGCAGCGCGACAGGGGTTTGGGATTCACCCCTCCACTTT. Encoded protein: CASSATGVWDSPLHF.

This chain links TRBV7-2 with TRBJ1-6; D is possibly TRBD1 (5 bases). Trimming shortened V by 5 bases and J by 10 bases, and 15 bases separated the two germline ends. The V gene's germline CDR1 is SGHTA and CDR2 FQGNSA. CDR3 length equals 14 residues. The CDR3, as DNA: TGTGCCAGCAGCCGCGGGACGGAGTTGTCACCCCTCCACTTT. It yields the protein CASSRGTELSPLHF.